One sample yielded the 32 T cell receptor beta chains listed below, sequenced in a study of blood T cell repertoires in COVID-19 (dated by TCRdb to the early 2020s). Libraries were built with the immunoSEQ multiplex PCR assay. The source is immuneACCESS, and TCRdb retained only in-frame sequences with V and J called. Part of the clones is not carried over; for the studies checked, unresolved V genes explain less than half of this, and the remainder is unexplained. Present in this sample are around 300,000 clones, approximately 91% of which were seen just once. The top ten hold roughly 2.1% of the sample. Sequenced material: peripheral blood. Receptor source: a man aged 45-65 years with acute or convalescent COVID-19.

The chain recombines TRBV5-1 with TRBJ2-2, with TRBD1 identical over 7 bases. With V trimmed by 4 bases and J by 0 bases, 3 bases remained unmatched. The CDR3 sequence is 15 residues long. In germline, CDR1 is SGHRS, CDR2 YFSETQ. The CDR3 here is CASSPGTANTGELFF. The DNA of the CDR3 is TGCGCCAGCAGCCCCGGGACAGCGAACACCGGGGAGCTGTTTTTT.

The V gene is TRBV7-3, the J gene TRBJ2-6; tentative D call: TRBD1 (5 bases). Germline CDR1 reads SGHTA; CDR2 reads FQGTGA. The CDR3 is made up of 13 amino acids. Trimming took off 7 bases at V and 4 bases at J, with 8 bases between the two ends. CDR3 residues: CASTPGGANVLTF. For the CDR3, the DNA is TGTGCCAGCACCCCAGGGGGGGCCAACGTCCTGACTTTC. Complete variable domain (other parts from reference TRBV7-3 and TRBJ2-6): GAGVSQTPSNKVTEKGKYVELRCDPISGHTALYWYRQSLGQGPEFLIYFQGTGAADDSGLPNDRFFAVRPEGSVSTLKIQRTERGDSAVYLCASTPGGANVLTFGAGSRLTVL.

The chain carries TRBV7-6 and TRBJ1-6, with a tentative D call TRBD1 (6 bases). CDR1 SGHVS and CDR2 FNYEAQ come from the germline V gene. V was trimmed by 5 bases and J by 10 bases, leaving 24 bases between them. The CDR3 totals 17 residues. The CDR3 DNA is TGTGCCAGCAGCCAGCATCCAACCAGGGGAAGTTACTCACCCCTCCACTTT. Its protein is CASSQHPTRGSYSPLHF.

This sequence joins TRBV7-9 and TRBJ1-2; 7 nucleotides agree with TRBD1. Germline-derived CDR1 and CDR2 are SEHNR and FQNEAQ (reference sequence). With 1 base clipped from V and 6 bases from J, the junction kept 2 bases outside the gene matches. This CDR3 contains 13 residues. The CDR3 bases are TGTGCCAGCAGCTTAGGACAGGGAAATGGCTACACCTTC. Translating gives CASSLGQGNGYTF.

The rearrangement links TRBV5-1 to TRBJ2-7, with 10 positions matching TRBD1. The trim removed 0 bases at V and 6 bases at J, leaving 6 bases unmatched. The length of the CDR3 is 15 residues. Germline V gives CDR1 SGHRS, CDR2 YFSETQ. This chain's CDR3 is CASSLVLGQGSEQYF. CDR3 DNA sequence: TGCGCCAGCAGCTTGGTATTGGGACAGGGGAGCGAGCAGTACTTC.

This chain connects TRBV12-5 to TRBJ2-5, with a tentative D call TRBD1 (6 bases). The CDR3 runs to 14 residues. V was pared by 4 bases and J by 5 bases, with 14 bases between. CDR1 and CDR2 from the germline V gene are LGHNT and FRNRAP. For the CDR3, the DNA is TGTGCTAGTGGTTCGGGACACCCCGGGGAGACCCAGTACTTC. Protein sequence: CASGSGHPGETQYF. Using reference TRBV12-5 and TRBJ2-5 for the parts outside the CDR3, the full variable domain is DARVTQTPRHKVTEMGQEVTMRCQPILGHNTVFWYRQTMMQGLELLAYFRNRAPLDDSGMPKDRFSAEMPDATLATLKIQPSEPRDSAVYFCASGSGHPGETQYFGPGTRLLVL.

The CDR3 sequence is CASTTRASGYSTYEQYF. The CDR3 DNA reads as TGTGCCAGCACTACCCGGGCTAGCGGGTATTCCACCTACGAGCAGTACTTC. This chain joins TRBV7-2 and TRBJ2-7, with TRBD2 identical over 8 bases. CDR3 length equals 17 residues. Trimming took 7 bases from V and 2 from J; bases not matched to a gene: 16. Germline assignment: CDR1 SGHTA and CDR2 FQGNSA. Full variable domain (missing parts from reference TRBV7-2 and TRBJ2-7): GAGVSQSPSNKVTEKGKDVELRCDPISGHTALYWYRQSLGQGLEFLIYFQGNSAPDKSGLPSDRFSAERTGGSVSTLTIQRTQQEDSAVYLCASTTRASGYSTYEQYFGPGTRLTVT.

The chain recombines TRBV18 with TRBJ2-2, with TRBD1 identical over 10 bases. Unmatched junction bases numbered 12, after V lost 5 bases and J lost 6 bases. CDR1 and CDR2 (germline): KGHSH, LQKENI. The CDR3 is 17 amino acids. DNA of the CDR3: TGTGCCAGCTCATTCTCCGGGACAGGGGACTTCCCCGGGGAGCTGTTTTTT. Amino acid sequence: CASSFSGTGDFPGELFF.

V and J are TRBV10-1 and TRBJ1-6, with TRBD1 identical over 7 bases. The germline V gene encodes CDR1 WNHNN and CDR2 SYGVQD (reference sequence). Unmatched junction bases numbered 1, after V lost 3 bases and J lost 8 bases. The CDR3 totals 13 residues. CDR3 coding DNA: TGCGCCAGCAGTGACAGGGGGGATTCACCCCTCCACTTT. It yields the protein CASSDRGDSPLHF.

A single count supports this clone. This chain uses TRBV24-1 with TRBJ2-5, with D perhaps TRBD2 (5 bases). The length of the CDR3 is 16 residues. The V gene lost 4 bases and the J gene lost 4 bases, with 18 bases spanning the gap. Germline V lookup: CDR1 KGHDR, CDR2 SFDVKD. The CDR3 bases are TGTGCCACCAGTGACTCACGCCGAGGGAGTAGAGAGACCCAGTACTTC. Its translation: CATSDSRRGSRETQYF.

The chain uses TRBV6-5 and TRBJ2-5; 8 nucleotides agree with TRBD1. The V and J ends lost 7 bases and 4 bases, in that order; junction bases with no gene match: 8. Looked up from germline, CDR1 is MNHEY and CDR2 is SVGAGI. The CDR3 has 14 amino acids. The chain's CDR3 is CASTDQGARETQYF. The DNA of the CDR3 is TGTGCCAGCACCGACCAGGGGGCACGAGAGACCCAGTACTTC.

A remark on this clone: Its ends do not fully match the called genes, so a read error is possible. This sequence joins TRBV2 and TRBJ1-1; tentative D call: TRBD1 (5 bases). Per germline, CDR1 SNHLY and CDR2 FYNNEI. The CDR3 spans 14 residues. As DNA, the CDR3 is TGTGCCAGCAGGAGCATTCGACAGAACACTGAGGCTTTCTTT. Protein sequence: CASRSIRQNTEAFF.

The chain is built from TRBV5-5 and TRBJ1-1, with D perhaps matching TRBD1 (6 bases). V gave up 0 bases and J gave up 10 bases, with 16 bases separating them. This CDR3 is built from 14 residues. In germline, CDR1 is SGHKS, CDR2 YYEKEE (reference sequence). The CDR3 protein is CASSLAAGALGAFF. The CDR3, as DNA: TGTGCCAGCAGCTTGGCTGCGGGGGCGCTTGGAGCTTTCTTT.

In the case of this clone: The same CDR3 can be traced to other DNA sequences in this sample. The chain recombines TRBV5-1 with TRBJ1-2, with 8 bases matching TRBD1. The ends lost 4 bases at V and 6 bases at J; junction bases unmatched: 5. CDR1 and CDR2 (germline): SGHRS, YFSETQ. This CDR3 spans 13 amino acids. CDR3 in amino acids: CASSTGQGDGYTF. The CDR3 nucleotides are TGCGCCAGCAGCACCGGACAGGGAGATGGCTACACCTTC.

This clone was detected only once. V and J are TRBV11-2 and TRBJ1-2; 10 nucleotides match TRBD1. The CDR3 runs to 14 residues. Germline-derived CDR1 and CDR2 are SGHAT and FQNNGV. The ends lost 3 bases at V and 7 bases at J; junction bases unmatched: 5. The CDR3 is CASSFKDRGLGYTF. DNA for the CDR3: TGTGCCAGCAGCTTTAAAGACAGGGGGCTTGGCTACACCTTC.

This chain uses TRBV7-3 with TRBJ1-1; D is perhaps TRBD1 (5 bases). V was trimmed by 0 bases and J by 0 bases, leaving 11 bases between them. The CDR3 is 16 residues long. Germline CDR1 is SGHTA and CDR2 is FQGTGA. In nucleotides, the CDR3 is TGTGCCAGCAGCTTAACGGGGGGTCAGTTGAACACTGAAGCTTTCTTT. Translation: CASSLTGGQLNTEAFF.

The chain uses TRBV6-6 and TRBJ2-2; 8 positions agree with TRBD2. With V trimmed by 6 bases and J by 3 bases, 18 bases remained unmatched. CDR1 MNHNY and CDR2 SVGAGI come from the germline V gene (reference sequence). The length of the CDR3 is 19 residues. CDR3 sequence reads: CASSRPGLAPGVDTGELFF. The CDR3 coding sequence is TGTGCCAGCAGCCGACCCGGACTAGCCCCGGGGGTAGACACCGGGGAGCTGTTTTTT.

This chain links TRBV19 with TRBJ2-7; D might be TRBD1 (6 bases). The CDR3 has 12 amino acids. The V gene's germline CDR1 is LNHDA and CDR2 SQIVND (reference sequence). Trimming cost V 5 bases and J 3 bases, with 8 bases left between them. The CDR3 loop is CASSLDSYEQYF. In nucleotides, the CDR3 is TGTGCCAGTAGTTTGGACAGCTACGAGCAGTACTTC. Full variable domain (missing parts from reference TRBV19 and TRBJ2-7): DGGITQSPKYLFRKEGQNVTLSCEQNLNHDAMYWYRQDPGQGLRLIYYSQIVNDFQKGDIAEGYSVSREKKESFPLTVTSAQKNPTAFYLCASSLDSYEQYFGPGTRLTVT.

The CDR3 region is CAISFSTGRDNEQFF. Here the CDR3 DNA reads TGTGCCATCAGTTTCTCGACAGGGCGTGACAATGAGCAGTTCTTC. V is TRBV10-3 and J is TRBJ2-1; 7 bases fit TRBD1. Germline-derived CDR1 and CDR2 are ENHRY and SYGVKD. Trimming removed 5 bases from V and 5 bases from J; junction bases left unmatched: 9. The CDR3 totals 15 residues.

A few counts support this clone. J is TRBJ1-6 and V is TRBV6-5; the match to TRBD1 covers 11 bases. The CDR3 totals 14 residues. The ends lost 6 bases at V and 10 bases at J; junction bases unmatched: 5. Looked up from germline, CDR1 is MNHEY and CDR2 is SVGAGI. In DNA form, the CDR3 reads TGTGCCAGCAGGGGACAGGGGGGCGGCTCACCCCTCCACTTT. It specifies CASRGQGGGSPLHF.

This chain uses TRBV28 with TRBJ1-5; tentatively, D is TRBD1 (5 bases). The CDR3 spans 12 residues. V was pared by 8 bases and J by 6 bases, with 11 bases between. Germline assignment: CDR1 MDHEN and CDR2 SYDVKM. CDR3 residues: CASGLGGQPQHF. CDR3 nucleotide sequence: TGTGCCAGCGGACTCGGGGGTCAGCCCCAGCATTTT.

This clone has just a few counts. The gene calls are TRBV30 and TRBJ1-1; the D is unclear. Trimming cost V 0 bases and J 1 base, with 15 bases left between them. The CDR3 consists of 16 residues. CDR1 is GTSNPN, CDR2 SVGIG, per germline (reference sequence). CDR3 nucleotides: TGTGCCTGGAGTGTTGCGGGGTGGGGTGGGAACACTGAAGCTTTCTTT. This encodes CAWSVAGWGGNTEAFF.

The V call is TRBV7-2, the J call TRBJ2-7, with 7 nucleotides matching TRBD1. Trimming removed 5 bases from V and 6 bases from J; junction bases left unmatched: 10. The CDR3 covers 14 residues. Germline V lookup: CDR1 SGHTA, CDR2 FQGNSA. The CDR3 is CASSSGTDLGEQYF. Here the CDR3 DNA reads TGTGCCAGCAGCAGTGGGACAGACCTCGGCGAGCAGTACTTC.

The genes are TRBV27 and TRBJ1-4; no reliable D call. The germline V and J ends were trimmed by 2 bases and 5 bases, with 15 bases remaining between them. The CDR3 has 16 amino acids. Germline V gene sequence: CDR1 MNHEY, CDR2 SMNVEV (reference sequence). This CDR3 reads CASSLGPTQLNEKLFF. CDR3 nucleotide sequence: TGTGCCAGCAGTTTAGGGCCCACACAACTGAATGAAAAACTGTTTTTT. Together with reference TRBV27 and TRBJ1-4, the CDR3 gives the full variable domain: EAQVTQNPRYLITVTGKKLTVTCSQNMNHEYMSWYRQDPGLGLRQIYYSMNVEVTDKGDVPEGYKVSRKEKRNFPLILESPSPNQTSLYFCASSLGPTQLNEKLFFGSGTQLSVL.

The chain combines TRBV3-1 (or the pseudogene TRBV3-2) with TRBJ2-5; TRBD2 matches at 7 bases. J was trimmed by 1 base and V by 1 base; bases with no gene match: 6. Germline CDR1 LGHDT, CDR2 YNNKEL (reference sequence). This CDR3 region has 16 residues. The CDR3 DNA follows: TGTGCCAGCAGCCAAGGGGGGGGATGGGGCCAAGAGACCCAGTACTTC. This gives the protein CASSQGGGWGQETQYF.

This sequence joins TRBV6-2 or TRBV6-3 and TRBJ1-2; D is perhaps TRBD1 (5 bases). The germline V gene encodes CDR1 MNHEY and CDR2 SVGEGT. V lost 4 bases and J lost 4, with 16 bases in between. This CDR3 region has 15 residues. CDR3 nucleotides: TGTGCCAGCAGTTCCAGGGCTGCGACCGGCTATGGCTACACCTTC. Its protein product is CASSSRAATGYGYTF.

The CDR3 protein is CASSRNPTGGGHTQYF. In DNA form, the CDR3 reads TGTGCCAGCAGCCGAAATCCCACAGGGGGTGGGCATACGCAGTATTTT. The chain has TRBV14 and TRBJ2-3; TRBD1 agrees at 8 bases. The germline V gene encodes CDR1 SGHDN and CDR2 FVKESK. V shed 4 bases, J shed 7 bases, and the junction held 13 bases outside the gene matches. The CDR3 loop spans 16 amino acids.

This rearrangement joins TRBV29-1 to TRBJ2-3, with 7 bases aligning to TRBD2. Germline V gives CDR1 SQVTM, CDR2 ANQGSEA. This CDR3 is 14 amino acids long. J lost 0 bases, V lost 6 bases, and 6 bases had no gene match. The CDR3 here is CSVLGLTSTDTQYF. The CDR3 DNA reads TGCAGCGTGTTGGGACTAACAAGCACAGATACGCAGTATTTT.

V usage is TRBV5-1 and J usage is TRBJ2-7; D unresolved. The CDR3 runs 13 residues. CDR1 SGHRS and CDR2 YFSETQ come from the germline V gene. The V end was cut by 1 base, the J end by 5 bases, with 10 bases between. The CDR3 reads CASSLRTAHEQYF. DNA of the CDR3: TGCGCCAGCAGCTTGCGAACTGCCCACGAGCAGTACTTC. Complete variable domain (other parts from reference TRBV5-1 and TRBJ2-7): KAGVTQTPRYLIKTRGQQVTLSCSPISGHRSVSWYQQTPGQGLQFLFEYFSETQRNKGNFPGRFSGRQFSNSRSEMNVSTLELGDSALYLCASSLRTAHEQYFGPGTRLTVT.

This clone was detected a few times. The rearrangement uses TRBV3-1 (or the pseudogene TRBV3-2) and TRBJ2-7; 8 bases are a match to TRBD1. V was pared by 3 bases and J by 0 bases, with 13 bases of the junction left unmatched. Germline loops: CDR1 LGHDT, CDR2 YNNKEL (reference sequence). The CDR3 is 18 residues long. CDR3 loop: CASSQGRGRAFFSYEQYF. CDR3 sequence (DNA): TGTGCCAGCAGCCAGGGCAGGGGGCGGGCTTTTTTCTCCTACGAGCAGTACTTC.

This sequence joins TRBV4-2 and TRBJ1-3; D possibly corresponds to TRBD1 (5 bases). Germline loops: CDR1 LGHNA, CDR2 YNFKEQ. V lost 4 bases and J 0 bases, leaving 13 bases between the germline ends. The CDR3 runs 16 residues. This CDR3 reads CASSPQGRSSGNTIYF. CDR3 coding DNA: TGTGCCAGCAGCCCTCAGGGCCGAAGCTCTGGAAACACCATATATTTT.

The V gene is TRBV3-1 (or the pseudogene TRBV3-2), the J gene TRBJ1-1; D not resolved. The CDR3 is 14 amino acids. Germline-derived CDR1 and CDR2 are LGHDT and YNNKEL (reference sequence). Trimming cost V 4 bases and J 4 bases, with 13 bases left between them. The CDR3 nucleotides are TGTGCCAGCAGCCCTAGAGGGTCGGGCACTGAAGCTTTCTTT. Protein: CASSPRGSGTEAFF.